Shown below are 30 T cell receptor beta chains from a single sample sequenced in a study. Produced via immunoSEQ multiplex PCR; TCRdb's table is partial and in-frame only. This sample has about 68,000 clones, with 93% found just once. The specimen was PBMCs. These receptors were taken from a man in his forties or fifties with rheumatoid arthritis.

The sample holds a few counts of this clone. CDR3 protein: CASSYRTVNTEAFF. Written as DNA, the CDR3 is TGTGCCAGCAGTTACCGGACAGTGAACACTGAAGCTTTCTTT. V and J are TRBV6-2 or TRBV6-3 and TRBJ1-1; D might be TRBD1 (6 bases). CDR3 size: 14 residues. Between the trimmed V and J ends, which lost 2 bases and 0 bases, there was a span of 7 bases. The germline gives CDR1 MNHEY, CDR2 SVGEGT.

V is TRBV4-1 and J is TRBJ2-5; 8 bases are shared with TRBD2. The CDR3 runs to 15 residues. Germline V CDR1 and CDR2: MGHRA, YSYEKL. V lost 0 bases, J lost 4 bases, and 4 bases stayed unmatched. CDR3 protein: CASSQDGTRGETQYF. The CDR3 nucleotides read TGCGCCAGCAGCCAAGATGGGACTAGGGGAGAGACCCAGTACTTC.

In its sample, this clone was seen once. The genes are TRBV28 and TRBJ1-3; TRBD1 agrees at 10 bases. The J segment lost 0 bases and the V segment lost 1 base, leaving 6 bases of the junction unmatched. Germline assignment: CDR1 MDHEN and CDR2 SYDVKM. The CDR3 is 18 residues long. The CDR3 spells CASSLYGTGEASGNTIYF. The CDR3 DNA reads TGTGCCAGCAGTTTATATGGGACAGGGGAGGCCTCTGGAAACACCATATATTTT. The full variable domain, rest sourced from reference TRBV28 and TRBJ1-3, is DVKVTQSSRYLVKRTGEKVFLECVQDMDHENMFWYRQDPGLGLRLIYFSYDVKMKEKGDIPEGYSVSREKKERFSLILESASTNQTSMYLCASSLYGTGEASGNTIYFGEGSWLTVV.

This chain uses TRBV6-5 with TRBJ1-2; tentative D call: TRBD1 (5 bases). V lost 2 bases and J lost 6, with 13 bases in between. Germline V CDR1 and CDR2: MNHEY, SVGAGI. This CDR3 has 14 residues. The CDR3 sequence: CASSYGRGADGYTF. DNA of the CDR3: TGTGCCAGCAGTTACGGAAGAGGGGCTGATGGCTACACCTTC.

The gene calls are TRBV7-2 and TRBJ2-6; D is ambiguous. CDR3 size: 15 residues. Germline-derived CDR1 and CDR2 are SGHTA and FQGNSA. V was trimmed by 5 bases and J by 0 bases, leaving 8 bases between them. The DNA of the CDR3 is TGTGCCAGCAGCCCCGGATCCTCTGGGGCCAACGTCCTGACTTTC. Residues: CASSPGSSGANVLTF.

The chain is built from TRBV6-2 or TRBV6-3 and TRBJ2-7; 10 bases map to TRBD2. The CDR3 length is 15 residues. The V gene's germline CDR1 is MNHEY and CDR2 SVGEGT. J was trimmed by 6 bases and V by 6 bases; bases with no gene match: 11. This chain's CDR3 is CASSPLKAGGGEQYF. The CDR3 bases are TGTGCCAGCAGCCCCCTTAAAGCGGGAGGGGGCGAGCAGTACTTC.

This chain links TRBV6-2 or TRBV6-3 with TRBJ2-1, with 8 bases aligning to TRBD1. Germline CDR1 reads MNHEY; CDR2 reads SVGEGT. Unmatched junction bases numbered 14, after V lost 7 bases and J lost 6 bases. This CDR3 contains 16 residues. The CDR3 loop is CASTPTGTGKLNEQFF. Written as DNA, the CDR3 is TGTGCCAGCACCCCCACCGGGACAGGAAAGCTCAATGAGCAGTTCTTC.

The rearrangement joins TRBV5-6 to TRBJ2-7; 12 bases are shared with TRBD2. The CDR3 runs to 17 residues. The germline CDR1 and CDR2 sequences are SGHDT and YYEEEE. The trim removed 0 bases at V and 12 bases at J, leaving 16 bases unmatched. CDR3 DNA sequence: TGTGCCAGCAGCTTGGATCTAGCGGGAGGGCTACCCTCTCCTGCGTACTTC. Translated, it gives CASSLDLAGGLPSPAYF.

This chain connects TRBV28 to TRBJ1-2, with a tentative D call TRBD1 (5 bases). With 2 bases removed from V and 4 bases from J, the gap between germline ends came to 11 bases. From germline, CDR1 is MDHEN and CDR2 SYDVKM. The length of the CDR3 is 14 residues. The CDR3 nucleotides read TGTGCCAGCAGTTTAGGGGGGGTTGGCTATGGCTACACCTTC. Translating gives CASSLGGVGYGYTF.

Concerning this clone: One end of the junction is discordant with germline, which a read error may explain. The V call is TRBV7-9, the J call TRBJ1-6; possibly TRBD1 for D (5 bases). The CDR3 is 18 residues long. From germline, CDR1 is SEHNR and CDR2 FQNEAQ (reference sequence). The CDR3 bases are TGTGCCAGCAACTTAGTCCACAGGCCTGGGGTTTGGGATTCACCCCTCCACTTT. Translating gives CASNLVHRPGVWDSPLHF.

The chain has TRBV30 and TRBJ1-1; 7 positions agree with TRBD1. This CDR3 comprises 12 residues. Losses at the gene ends were 0 bases for V and 8 bases for J; bases not matched to a gene: 3. The germline V gene encodes CDR1 GTSNPN and CDR2 SVGIG (reference sequence). CDR3 bases: TGTGCCTGGAGTGTAATGGGACAGGAAGCTTTCTTT. Its protein product is CAWSVMGQEAFF.

The chain combines TRBV6-5 with TRBJ2-5; 7 bases line up with TRBD1. CDR1 MNHEY and CDR2 SVGAGI come from the germline V gene. V lost 3 bases and J lost 6; bases outside the gene matches: 7. CDR3 size: 14 residues. The CDR3 reads CASSYDRDRKTQYF. In DNA, the CDR3 is TGTGCCAGCAGTTATGACAGGGATCGGAAGACCCAGTACTTC.

This clone was detected only a few times. This sequence joins TRBV4-1 and TRBJ1-5; D gene uncertain. The CDR3 is made up of 13 amino acids. The V gene lost 1 base and the J gene lost 9 bases, with 10 bases spanning the gap. Per the germline V gene, CDR1 is MGHRA and CDR2 is YSYEKL. As DNA, the CDR3 is TGCGCCAGCAGCCAAGGCACGGCATGGCCCCAGCATTTT. Protein product: CASSQGTAWPQHF.

This sequence joins TRBV3-1 (or the pseudogene TRBV3-2) and TRBJ1-4, with D maybe TRBD1 (6 bases). The germline gives CDR1 LGHDT, CDR2 YNNKEL (reference sequence). Trimming removed 6 bases from V and 2 bases from J, with 13 bases in between. CDR3 length equals 15 residues. CDR3 region: CASRAEGGTNEKLFF. In DNA, the CDR3 is TGTGCCAGCAGGGCTGAGGGGGGCACTAATGAAAAACTGTTTTTT.

V gene TRBV2 combines with J gene TRBJ1-1; 7 nucleotides align to TRBD1. With 7 bases clipped from V and 8 bases from J, the junction kept 10 bases outside the gene matches. The CDR3 loop spans 13 amino acids. From germline, CDR1 is SNHLY and CDR2 FYNNEI. The CDR3: CASKTDRLPEAFF. In DNA, the CDR3 is TGTGCCAGCAAGACGGACAGGCTGCCAGAAGCTTTCTTT.

The chain has TRBV6-5 and TRBJ2-1; D might be TRBD2 (6 bases). In germline, CDR1 is MNHEY, CDR2 SVGAGI. V gave up 1 base and J gave up 5 bases, with 15 bases separating them. The CDR3 length is 16 residues. CDR3 DNA: TGTGCCAGCAGTTACTGGCGGGGACCCTCAAACAATGAGCAGTTCTTC. The encoded protein is CASSYWRGPSNNEQFF.

V is TRBV6-5 and J is TRBJ2-2; 7 bases agree with TRBD2. Trimming cost V 6 bases and J 6 bases; bases outside gene matches: 4. Germline V lookup: CDR1 MNHEY, CDR2 SVGAGI. The CDR3 covers 13 residues. This CDR3 reads CASRGGGAGELFF. The CDR3, as DNA: TGTGCCAGCAGGGGCGGGGGTGCCGGGGAGCTGTTTTTT.

The chain recombines TRBV5-4 with TRBJ1-1; D uncertain. This CDR3 has 15 residues. The V end lost 0 bases, the J end lost 11 bases, and 20 bases lay between the germline ends. CDR1 is SGHNT and CDR2 is YYREEE in the germline V gene (reference sequence). The CDR3 region has the DNA TGTGCCAGCAGCTTGGCCGGCCAGTTTAATCCCACCGCTTTCTTT. This gives the protein CASSLAGQFNPTAFF. Supplemented by reference TRBV5-4 and TRBJ1-1, the full variable domain reads ETGVTQSPTHLIKTRGQQVTLRCSSQSGHNTVSWYQQALGQGPQFIFQYYREEENGRGNFPPRFSGLQFPNYSSELNVNALELDDSALYLCASSLAGQFNPTAFFGQGTRLTVV.

This clone was seen a handful of times. This chain joins TRBV27 and TRBJ1-5; no reliable D call. This CDR3 has 12 amino acids. Germline V lookup: CDR1 MNHEY, CDR2 SMNVEV (reference sequence). V lost 5 bases and J lost 4, with 6 bases in between. The CDR3 sequence: CASSPKNQPQHF. The CDR3 DNA follows: TGTGCCAGCAGTCCCAAAAATCAGCCCCAGCATTTT.

This chain joins TRBV7-3 and TRBJ2-7; D possibly corresponds to TRBD2 (6 bases). The germline CDR1 and CDR2 sequences are SGHTA and FQGTGA. CDR3 length: 15 amino acids. The V end was cut by 5 bases, the J end by 5 bases, with 19 bases between. DNA for the CDR3: TGTGCCAGCAGCCCAGGTTCGGCGGGGATTGACGAGCAGTACTTC. Protein product: CASSPGSAGIDEQYF.

This clone was detected only once. The chain couples TRBV3-1 (or the pseudogene TRBV3-2) to TRBJ2-7; 7 bases are shared with TRBD2. V dropped 3 bases and J dropped 7; count of bases not matched to a gene: 0. This CDR3 is 11 amino acids long. Germline values: CDR1 LGHDT, CDR2 YNNKEL (reference sequence). The CDR3 sequence: CASSHGREQYF. In nucleotides, the CDR3 is TGTGCCAGCAGCCACGGGAGGGAGCAGTACTTC.

This chain uses TRBV5-6 with TRBJ2-3, with TRBD1 identical over 8 bases. The germline CDR1 and CDR2 sequences are SGHDT and YYEEEE. The length of the CDR3 is 16 residues. V lost 1 base, J lost 0 bases, and 4 bases stayed unmatched. The CDR3: CASSLSRTGSTDTQYF. CDR3 bases: TGTGCCAGCAGCTTGTCCCGGACAGGGAGCACAGATACGCAGTATTTT.

The rearrangement uses TRBV7-9 and TRBJ2-3, with a weak D call TRBD2 (6 bases). The germline CDR1 and CDR2 sequences are SEHNR and FQNEAQ (reference sequence). This CDR3 comprises 13 residues. The V gene lost 5 bases and the J gene lost 1 base, with 7 bases spanning the gap. CDR3 nucleotide sequence: TGTGCCAGCAGCCCGGGGGGCACAGATACGCAGTATTTT. Encoded protein: CASSPGGTDTQYF.

The V gene is TRBV6-1, the J gene TRBJ2-3, with no clear D. Germline V gene data show CDR1 as MNHNS and CDR2 as SASEGT. V was trimmed by 0 bases and J by 0 bases, leaving 10 bases between them. This CDR3 spans 16 amino acids. The CDR3 sequence is CASSEARMASTDTQYF. The CDR3 region has the DNA TGTGCCAGCAGTGAAGCGCGGATGGCTAGCACAGATACGCAGTATTTT.

The rearrangement joins TRBV6-5 to TRBJ1-2; the D gene is possibly TRBD1 (5 bases). V was pared by 7 bases and J by 4 bases, with 13 bases between. This CDR3 has 13 residues. Germline CDR1 is MNHEY and CDR2 is SVGAGI. The CDR3 DNA reads as TGTGCCAGCACCTCGGGGGGGTTCTATGGCTACACCTTC. Protein sequence: CASTSGGFYGYTF.

V gene TRBV4-3 combines with J gene TRBJ1-3; D uncertain. Per germline, CDR1 LGHNA and CDR2 YSLEER. The CDR3 has 14 residues. Trimming stripped 0 bases from V and 2 bases from J, with 5 bases between. CDR3 region: CASSQDRTGNTIYF. CDR3 in DNA: TGCGCCAGCAGCCAAGACAGGACTGGAAACACCATATATTTT.

The J gene is TRBJ1-1, the V gene TRBV6-5, with a tentative D call TRBD1 (6 bases). The V end lost 6 bases, the J end lost 8 bases, and 10 bases lay between the germline ends. The CDR3 extends over 11 amino acids. Germline V gives CDR1 MNHEY, CDR2 SVGAGI. CDR3 sequence (DNA): TGTGCCAGCAGCCCCGGGACAGAAGCTTTCTTT. Protein: CASSPGTEAFF.

The genes are TRBV4-2 and TRBJ2-5; no clear D. Looked up from germline, CDR1 is LGHNA and CDR2 is YNFKEQ. This CDR3 has 13 amino acids. The ends were cut back, 0 bases at V and 5 bases at J, with 7 bases in the middle. CDR3 nucleotides: TGTGCCAGCAGCCAAGAGGGAATCGAGACCCAGTACTTC. Protein product: CASSQEGIETQYF.

This clone was seen once. The chain employs TRBV3-1 (or the pseudogene TRBV3-2) and TRBJ1-1; D is uncertain. Trimming shortened V by 5 bases and J by 1 base, and 11 bases separated the two germline ends. CDR1 is LGHDT and CDR2 is YNNKEL in the germline V gene (reference sequence). This CDR3 is 14 amino acids long. The DNA for the CDR3 is TGTGCCAGCAGCTCCCTGCGGGGGAACACTGAAGCTTTCTTT. It translates to CASSSLRGNTEAFF.

The chain joins TRBV7-9 to TRBJ2-6; unclear D gene. Trimming pared 5 bases from V and 4 bases from J, leaving 6 bases between. The CDR3 loop spans 13 amino acids. Germline V CDR1 and CDR2: SEHNR, FQNEAQ (reference sequence). In DNA form, the CDR3 reads TGTGCCAGCAGCCAAGGAGGGGCCAACGTCCTGACTTTC. This encodes CASSQGGANVLTF.